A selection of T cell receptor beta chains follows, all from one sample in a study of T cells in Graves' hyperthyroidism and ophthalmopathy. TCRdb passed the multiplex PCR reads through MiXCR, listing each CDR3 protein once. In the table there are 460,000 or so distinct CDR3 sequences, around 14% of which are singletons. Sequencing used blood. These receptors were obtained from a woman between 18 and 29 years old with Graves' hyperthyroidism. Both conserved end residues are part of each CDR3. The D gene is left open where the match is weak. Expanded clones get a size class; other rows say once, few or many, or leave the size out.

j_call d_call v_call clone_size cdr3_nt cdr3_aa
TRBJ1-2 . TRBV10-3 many TGTGCCACACGACAGAACCTCTATGGCTACACCTTC CATRQNLYGYTF
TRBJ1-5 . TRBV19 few TGTGCCAGTAGGACGACCGCCGGGAGGAGTACTCAGCCCCAACATTTT CASRTTAGRSTQPQHF
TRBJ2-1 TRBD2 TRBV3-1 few TGTGCCAGCAGCCAAAGCGGGATCCCTCGCAATGAGCAGTTCTTC CASSQSGIPRNEQFF
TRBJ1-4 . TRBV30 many TGTGCCTGGAGAAAACGGGGGGACAATGAAAAACTGTTTTTT CAWRKRGDNEKLFF
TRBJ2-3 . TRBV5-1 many TGCGCCAGCAGCTTGGCCGGAGTCTCCACAGATACGCAGTATTTT CASSLAGVSTDTQYF
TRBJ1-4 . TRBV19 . TGTGCCAGTAGTGGGAACGTAGCTGAAAAACTGTTTTTT CASSGNVAEKLFF
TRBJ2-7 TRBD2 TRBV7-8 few TGTGCCAGCAGCCTAGCGCCGGGACTAGCGCGCTTGAGCTCCTACGAGCAGTACTTC CASSLAPGLARLSSYEQYF
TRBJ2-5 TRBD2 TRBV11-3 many TGTGCCAGCAGCCGAAGACTAGCGGGAGGCCTCAGAGAGGCCCAGTACTTC CASSRRLAGGLREAQYF
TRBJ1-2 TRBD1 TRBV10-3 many TGTGCCTCCTTCGACAGGGGAATTGACTATGGCTACACCTTC CASFDRGIDYGYTF
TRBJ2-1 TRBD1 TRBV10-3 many TGTGCCATCAGTGTGGGACAGGGAAGCAATGAGCAGTTCTTC CAISVGQGSNEQFF
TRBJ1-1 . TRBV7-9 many TGTGCCAGCAGCTTAGAAGGGGCGAACACTGAAGCTTTCTTT CASSLEGANTEAFF
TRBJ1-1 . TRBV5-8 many TGTGCCAGCAGCTTGTGGAAGTCTGGAGGAACTGAAGCTTTCTTT CASSLWKSGGTEAFF
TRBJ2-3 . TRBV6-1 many TGTGCCAGCAGGTCCGACAGCGGGCACACAGATACGCAGTATTTT CASRSDSGHTDTQYF
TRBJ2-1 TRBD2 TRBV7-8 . TGTGCCAGCAGCTCCTCACGGGGGGGCGCAGGGTTGCTCAATGAGCAGTTCTTC CASSSSRGGAGLLNEQFF
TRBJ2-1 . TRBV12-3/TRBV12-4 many TGTGCCAGCACTGTCGGAAATGAGCAGTTCTTC CASTVGNEQFF
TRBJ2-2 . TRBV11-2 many TGTGCCAGCAGCTGGGCAGGGGACACCGGGGAGCTGTTTTTT CASSWAGDTGELFF
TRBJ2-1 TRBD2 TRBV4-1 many TGCGCCAGCAGCCGTCGACCACCACTAGCGGGAGAGGAGGAGCAGTTCTTC CASSRRPPLAGEEEQFF
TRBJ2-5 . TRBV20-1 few TGCAGTGCTAGTATAAGTCAAGAGACCCAGTACTTC CSASISQETQYF
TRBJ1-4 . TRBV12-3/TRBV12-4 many TGTGCCAGCAGTTTGGTGATCGGGGGGCGCGGTGAAAAACTGTTTTTT CASSLVIGGRGEKLFF
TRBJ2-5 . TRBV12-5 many TGTGCTAGTGGCGTTACCTACCCCGAAGAGACCCAGTACTTC CASGVTYPEETQYF
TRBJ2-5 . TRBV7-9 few TGTGCCAGCAGCCCTATGCGCATCCAAGAGACCCAGTACTTC CASSPMRIQETQYF
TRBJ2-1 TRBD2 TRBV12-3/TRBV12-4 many TGTGCCAGCAGTTTATCTAGCGGGAGGGCCTATGAGCAGTTCTTC CASSLSSGRAYEQFF
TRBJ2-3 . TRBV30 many TGTGCCTGGATCACCGCGGGCCGCACAGATACGCAGTATTTT CAWITAGRTDTQYF
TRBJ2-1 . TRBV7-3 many TGTGCCAGCAGCTTAGGGGGACTCCGTGGGTACAATGAGCAGTTCTTC CASSLGGLRGYNEQFF
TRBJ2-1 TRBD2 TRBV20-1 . TGCAGTGCTAGGTCTAGCGGGAGACTAAGCTCCTACAATGAGCAGTTCTTC CSARSSGRLSSYNEQFF
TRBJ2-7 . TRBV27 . TGTGCCAGCAGCCTACTCGACAGCCCGTACGAGCAGTACTTC CASSLLDSPYEQYF
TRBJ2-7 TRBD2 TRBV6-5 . TGTGCCAGCAGACTCGGACTAGCGGGAGCCTACGAGCAGTACTTC CASRLGLAGAYEQYF